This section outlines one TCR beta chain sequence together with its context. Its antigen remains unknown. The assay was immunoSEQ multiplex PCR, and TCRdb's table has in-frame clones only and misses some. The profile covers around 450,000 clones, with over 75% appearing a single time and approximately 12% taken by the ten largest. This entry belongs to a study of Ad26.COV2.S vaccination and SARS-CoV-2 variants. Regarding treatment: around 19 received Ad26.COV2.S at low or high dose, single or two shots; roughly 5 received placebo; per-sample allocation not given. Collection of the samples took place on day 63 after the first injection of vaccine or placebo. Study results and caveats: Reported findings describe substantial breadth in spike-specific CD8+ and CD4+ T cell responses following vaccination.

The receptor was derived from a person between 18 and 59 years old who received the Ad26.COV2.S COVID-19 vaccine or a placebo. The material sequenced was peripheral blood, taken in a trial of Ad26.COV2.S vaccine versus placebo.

The CDR3 spells CASSQGLAGDSNEQFF. CDR3 in DNA: TGTGCCAGCAGCCAAGGACTAGCGGGAGATAGCAATGAGCAGTTCTTC. The chain links TRBV14 to TRBJ2-1; 12 bases are shared with TRBD2. V was pared by 1 base and J by 6 bases, with 4 bases of the junction left unmatched. Germline CDR1 and CDR2: SGHDN and FVKESK. The CDR3 runs 16 residues.